The 20 T cell receptor beta chains listed next were all sequenced from one sample in a study of blood T cell repertoires in COVID-19 (dated by TCRdb to 2020 to 2021). Libraries were built with the immunoSEQ multiplex PCR assay. In its TCRdb copy, this immuneACCESS table keeps in-frame sequences only and misses some clones. Where compared with another copy, unresolved V genes explain less than half of these, and the others have no known cause. This sample is represented by under 300,000 clones; about 86% of them were singletons. The ten top clones hold around 6% of the sample. The sample comprised peripheral blood. These TCRs come from a man of 80 years or more with acute or convalescent COVID-19.

This chain links TRBV6-5 with TRBJ1-1, with no clear D. V shed 6 bases and J shed 1 base, with 9 bases lying between them. CDR3 length: 13 amino acids. Germline V gene sequence: CDR1 MNHEY, CDR2 SVGAGI. CDR3 loop: CASRSPGNTEAFF. In DNA, the CDR3 is TGTGCCAGCAGGTCGCCCGGGAACACTGAAGCTTTCTTT.

V and J are TRBV5-1 and TRBJ2-7; possible D gene TRBD1, 6 bases. With 1 base removed from V and 0 bases from J, the gap between germline ends came to 11 bases. CDR1 and CDR2 from the germline V gene are SGHRS and YFSETQ. The CDR3 has 15 amino acids. The CDR3 is CASSLITGPSYEQYF. In DNA form, the CDR3 reads TGCGCCAGCAGCTTGATTACAGGGCCCTCCTACGAGCAGTACTTC.

The V call is TRBV30, the J call TRBJ1-4, with D perhaps TRBD1 (5 bases). CDR1 is GTSNPN and CDR2 is SVGIG in the germline V gene (reference sequence). V dropped 7 bases and J dropped 0 bases, with 18 bases sitting between them. This CDR3 is 16 amino acids long. The CDR3 here is CAYPGNPPPTNEKLFF. In nucleotides, the CDR3 is TGTGCCTATCCAGGGAATCCTCCCCCAACTAATGAAAAACTGTTTTTT.

The rearrangement joins TRBV9 to TRBJ2-2, with a tentative D call TRBD2 (7 bases). The V end was cut by 1 base, the J end by 0 bases, with 19 bases between. Germline lookup yields CDR1 SGDLS and CDR2 YYNGEE. The CDR3 is 19 amino acids. CDR3 sequence: CASSVLGQGRVANTGELFF. As DNA, the CDR3 is TGTGCCAGCAGCGTACTGGGCCAGGGGAGGGTCGCGAACACCGGGGAGCTGTTTTTT.

This chain joins TRBV6-6 and TRBJ2-3; 8 nucleotides line up with TRBD2. This CDR3 is 17 amino acids long. In germline, CDR1 is MNHNY, CDR2 SVGAGI (reference sequence). Germline trimming cut 5 bases from V and 2 bases from J; bases unmatched to any gene: 12. CDR3 sequence: CASSPRKGGGITDTQYF. CDR3 bases: TGTGCCAGCAGTCCCCGCAAGGGCGGGGGGATCACAGATACGCAGTATTTT.

CDR3 sequence (DNA): TGTGCCAGCAGCTCCGGGACTAGCGGGGGAATGTTCAGGTCAGAGACCCAGTACTTC. Protein: CASSSGTSGGMFRSETQYF. The chain carries TRBV5-4 and TRBJ2-5; 14 bases map to TRBD2. The germline CDR1 and CDR2 sequences are SGHNT and YYREEE (reference sequence). The V segment lost 3 bases and the J segment 4 bases; nucleotides outside the gene matches: 14. This CDR3 is built from 19 residues. The variable domain in full, with the rest retrieved from reference TRBV5-4 and TRBJ2-5, is ETGVTQSPTHLIKTRGQQVTLRCSSQSGHNTVSWYQQALGQGPQFIFQYYREEENGRGNFPPRFSGLQFPNYSSELNVNALELDDSALYLCASSSGTSGGMFRSETQYFGPGTRLLVL.

The chain employs TRBV27 and TRBJ1-3; TRBD1 matches 7 bases. The CDR3 has 13 amino acids. Losses at the gene ends were 6 bases for V and 2 bases for J; bases not matched to a gene: 1. Germline V CDR1 and CDR2: MNHEY, SMNVEV (reference sequence). CDR3 loop: CASRTGTGNTIYF. CDR3 bases: TGTGCCAGCAGGACAGGGACTGGAAACACCATATATTTT.

V gene TRBV10-1 combines with J gene TRBJ1-6; D remains unclear. CDR1 and CDR2 (germline): WNHNN, SYGVQD (reference sequence). The CDR3 runs 15 residues. Trimming left V 0 bases short and J 7 bases short, with 10 bases between. The CDR3 here is CASSESPEANSPLHF. The CDR3 nucleotides read TGCGCCAGCAGTGAGTCGCCGGAGGCCAATTCACCCCTCCACTTT.

This clone was seen repeatedly, ten times or more. The chain is built from TRBV24-1 and TRBJ1-2; unclear D gene. Germline assignment: CDR1 KGHDR and CDR2 SFDVKD. The CDR3 consists of 15 residues. Trimming shortened V by 5 bases and J by 0 bases, and 12 bases separated the two germline ends. CDR3 in amino acids: CATSASREANYGYTF. The CDR3 DNA is TGTGCCACCAGTGCCAGCCGGGAGGCTAACTATGGCTACACCTTC.

This rearrangement joins TRBV12-5 to TRBJ2-3; D ambiguous. V was clipped by 1 base and J by 3 bases, with 8 bases between them. CDR1 is LGHNT and CDR2 is FRNRAP in the germline V gene. This CDR3 is built from 14 residues. CDR3 residues: CASGLGQSTDTQYF. DNA of the CDR3: TGTGCTAGTGGTTTGGGGCAATCTACAGATACGCAGTATTTT.

This chain connects TRBV19 to TRBJ2-7; TRBD2 aligns across 7 bases. The CDR3 spans 13 residues. V shed 5 bases and J 6 bases; nucleotides not matched to a gene: 7. The germline V gene encodes CDR1 LNHDA and CDR2 SQIVND (reference sequence). The CDR3 loop is CASSFASSGEQYF. CDR3 coding DNA: TGTGCCAGTAGTTTCGCCTCTAGCGGCGAGCAGTACTTC.

The rearrangement joins TRBV28 to TRBJ1-2; D ambiguous. The CDR3 consists of 14 residues. Deletions cut 3 bases from V and 8 bases from J, with 16 bases between. Germline V gene sequence: CDR1 MDHEN, CDR2 SYDVKM. CDR3 protein: CASSFGSLMRGYTF. DNA for the CDR3: TGTGCCAGCAGTTTTGGCAGCCTGATGCGGGGCTACACCTTC.

The chain carries TRBV2 and TRBJ1-3; D remains ambiguous. CDR1 SNHLY and CDR2 FYNNEI come from the germline V gene. Trimming took 6 bases from V and 0 from J, leaving 3 bases between them. This CDR3 is 12 amino acids long. CDR3 protein: CASRLSGNTIYF. The DNA for the CDR3 is TGTGCCAGCAGACTCTCTGGAAACACCATATATTTT.

The CDR3 here is CASQLAGEYEQYF. Written as DNA, the CDR3 is TGTGCCAGCCAGCTAGCGGGAGAGTACGAGCAGTACTTC. The J gene is TRBJ2-7, the V gene TRBV2; 10 bases are a match to TRBD2. Germline-derived CDR1 and CDR2 are SNHLY and FYNNEI. The CDR3 contains 13 residues. J gave up 4 bases and V 8 bases, and 5 bases lay outside the gene matches.

CDR3 sequence (DNA): TGCGCCAGCAGCCCACAGGGGACAGGGGGGATTCGCGAGCAGTACTTC. Its protein product is CASSPQGTGGIREQYF. The chain uses TRBV5-1 and TRBJ2-7; 11 bases map to TRBD1. The V gene end was trimmed by 4 bases and the J gene end by 6 bases; junction bases not matched to a gene: 12. CDR1 is SGHRS and CDR2 is YFSETQ in the germline V gene. CDR3 length: 16 residues.

This clone was seen once. This chain uses TRBV10-3 with TRBJ2-5; TRBD2 aligns across 13 bases. The CDR3 has 15 residues. The germline V gene encodes CDR1 ENHRY and CDR2 SYGVKD. J gave up 5 bases and V 5 bases, and 5 bases lay outside the gene matches. CDR3 nucleotide sequence: TGTGCCATCAGTAGGACTAGCGGGGGCGGGGAGACCCAGTACTTC. Its protein is CAISRTSGGGETQYF.

The chain is built from TRBV19 and TRBJ2-7; 7 nucleotides align to TRBD2. CDR1 and CDR2 from the germline V gene are LNHDA and SQIVND (reference sequence). The ends lost 3 bases at V and 0 bases at J; junction bases unmatched: 2. CDR3 size: 14 residues. In DNA, the CDR3 is TGTGCCAGTAGTATGGGCGGGAGCTCCTACGAGCAGTACTTC. As protein: CASSMGGSSYEQYF.

V and J are TRBV18 and TRBJ1-1; D not certain. The ends were cut back, 1 base at V and 0 bases at J, with 9 bases in the middle. Germline loops: CDR1 KGHSH, CDR2 LQKENI. The CDR3 totals 15 residues. In DNA, the CDR3 is TGTGCCAGCTCACCACGGGAGTCCATGAACACTGAAGCTTTCTTT. Amino acids: CASSPRESMNTEAFF.

V gene TRBV11-2 combines with J gene TRBJ2-3, with 7 bases matching TRBD2. This CDR3 comprises 15 residues. The trim removed 3 bases at V and 5 bases at J, leaving 8 bases unmatched. Germline V CDR1 and CDR2: SGHAT, FQNNGV. The CDR3: CASSFSRAGRDTQYF. CDR3 coding DNA: TGTGCCAGCAGCTTCTCCCGAGCGGGGAGAGATACGCAGTATTTT.

V usage is TRBV7-8 and J usage is TRBJ2-7; D is uncertain. The germline V gene has CDR1 SGHVS and CDR2 FQNEAQ. The CDR3 is made up of 13 amino acids. V was clipped by 0 bases and J by 3 bases, with 6 bases between them. The chain's CDR3 is CASSLASNYEQYF. DNA of the CDR3: TGTGCCAGCAGCTTAGCTAGCAACTACGAGCAGTACTTC.